This TCR beta chain derives from a study of shared clonotypes between healthy human individuals. Study conclusions and caveats: Clonotype sharing among donors likely depends on sequencing depth.

Positively selected for CCR7, the CD45RO-negative cells used as naive CD8 cells excluded terminally differentiated effector memory CD45RA+ cells. The table came from immunoSEQ multiplex PCR; TCRdb's copy has only in-frame clones and leaves some out. The table lists approximately 2,000,000 clones, 93% of them singletons, with around 1.7% in the top ten. This CDR3 has 14 amino acids. Trimming pared 5 bases from V and 3 bases from J, leaving 14 bases between. CDR1 MGHRA and CDR2 YSYEKL come from the germline V gene. To note about this clone: Antigen unknown.

The sequence was obtained from a man between 18 and 35 years old in good health. Some clones in this sample may be carry-over from other donors' samples. Sequences were obtained from naive CD8+ T cells from PBMCs. The chain links TRBV4-1 to TRBJ2-7; D may correspond to TRBD1 or TRBD2 (5 bases each). For the CDR3, the DNA is TGCGCCAGCAGCTACCGGGACCCAAGCTACGAGCAGTACTTC. It specifies CASSYRDPSYEQYF.